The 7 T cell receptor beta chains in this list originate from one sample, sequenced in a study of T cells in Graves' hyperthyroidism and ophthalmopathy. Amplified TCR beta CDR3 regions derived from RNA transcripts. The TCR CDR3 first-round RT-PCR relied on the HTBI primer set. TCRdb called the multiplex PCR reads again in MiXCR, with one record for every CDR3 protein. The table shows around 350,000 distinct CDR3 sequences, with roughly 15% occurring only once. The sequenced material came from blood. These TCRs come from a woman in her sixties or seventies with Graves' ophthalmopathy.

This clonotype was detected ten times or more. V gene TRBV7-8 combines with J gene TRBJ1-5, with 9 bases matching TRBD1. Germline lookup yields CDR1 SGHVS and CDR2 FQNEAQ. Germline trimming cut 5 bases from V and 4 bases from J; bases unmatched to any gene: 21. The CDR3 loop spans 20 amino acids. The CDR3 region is CASSHGRTGTGKVRNQPQHF. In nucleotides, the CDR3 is TGTGCCAGCAGCCACGGGAGGACCGGGACAGGGAAAGTACGGAATCAGCCCCAGCATTTT.

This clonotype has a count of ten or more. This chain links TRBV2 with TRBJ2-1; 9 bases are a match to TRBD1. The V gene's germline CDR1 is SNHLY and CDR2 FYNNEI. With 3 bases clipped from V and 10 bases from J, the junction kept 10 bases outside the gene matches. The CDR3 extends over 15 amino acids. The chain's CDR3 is CASSDYGQGLREQFF. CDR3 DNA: TGTGCCAGCAGTGATTACGGACAGGGGCTCAGGGAGCAGTTCTTC.

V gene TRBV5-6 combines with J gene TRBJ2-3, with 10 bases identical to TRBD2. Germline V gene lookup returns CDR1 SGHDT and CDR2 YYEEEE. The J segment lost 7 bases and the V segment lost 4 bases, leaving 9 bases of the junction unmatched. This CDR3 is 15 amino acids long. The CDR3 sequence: CASSPQGLARNTQYF. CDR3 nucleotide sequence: TGTGCCAGCAGCCCCCAGGGACTAGCGCGCAATACGCAGTATTTT.

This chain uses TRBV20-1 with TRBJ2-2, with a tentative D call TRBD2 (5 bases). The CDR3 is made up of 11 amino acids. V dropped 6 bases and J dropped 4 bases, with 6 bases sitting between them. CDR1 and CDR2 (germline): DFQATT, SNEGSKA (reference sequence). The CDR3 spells CSASGTGELFF. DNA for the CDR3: TGCAGTGCCAGCGGCACCGGGGAGCTGTTTTTT.

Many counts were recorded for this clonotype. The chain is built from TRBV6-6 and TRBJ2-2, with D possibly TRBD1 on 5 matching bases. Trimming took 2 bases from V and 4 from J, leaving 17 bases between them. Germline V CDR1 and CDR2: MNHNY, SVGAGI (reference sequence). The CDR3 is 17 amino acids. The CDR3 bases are TGTGCCAGCAGTTACGGGGCAGAACTTACTTTCACCGGGGAGCTGTTTTTT. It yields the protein CASSYGAELTFTGELFF.

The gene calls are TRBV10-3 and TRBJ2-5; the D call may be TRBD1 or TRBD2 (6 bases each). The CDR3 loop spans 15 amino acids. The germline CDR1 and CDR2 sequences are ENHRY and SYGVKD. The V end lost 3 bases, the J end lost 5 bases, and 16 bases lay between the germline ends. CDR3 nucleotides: TGTGCCATCAGTGATCGGGGGCGAGATTGGGAGACCCAGTACTTC. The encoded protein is CAISDRGRDWETQYF.

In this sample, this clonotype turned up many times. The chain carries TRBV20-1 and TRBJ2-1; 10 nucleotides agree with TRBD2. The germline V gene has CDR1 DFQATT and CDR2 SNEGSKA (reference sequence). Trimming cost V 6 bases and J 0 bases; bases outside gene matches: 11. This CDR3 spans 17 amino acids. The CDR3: CSAPGGSGRSSYNEQFF. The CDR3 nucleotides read TGCAGTGCCCCGGGGGGTAGCGGGAGGAGCTCCTACAATGAGCAGTTCTTC.